Below, 29 T cell receptor beta chains from the same sample are listed, as sequenced in a study of identical twins. TCRdb reanalysed the 5' RACE reads using MiXCR and keeps one entry per CDR3 protein. The sample shows 690,000 or so distinct CDR3 sequences, under 9% of them seen only once. These data were also filed under a second study, of yellow fever vaccine responses in identical twins.

Sample: PBMCs. These TCRs come from a woman aged 18-30 years in good health.

This clonotype was found a few times. J is TRBJ2-3 and V is TRBV28; D unresolved. This CDR3 has 13 residues. V lost 5 bases, J lost 3 bases, and 9 bases lay in between. Per germline, CDR1 MDHEN and CDR2 SYDVKM. The CDR3 is CASSPHPTDTQYF. The CDR3 nucleotides read TGTGCCAGCAGTCCTCACCCAACAGATACGCAGTATTTT.

This clonotype was picked up a small number of times. This rearrangement joins TRBV15 to TRBJ2-5; 11 nucleotides agree with TRBD2. Trimming cost V 1 base and J 4 bases; bases outside gene matches: 11. The CDR3 runs 18 residues. CDR1 is LNHNV and CDR2 is YYDKDF in the germline V gene (reference sequence). The CDR3 protein is CATSRVIAGGPEGETQYF. As DNA, the CDR3 is TGTGCCACCAGCAGAGTTATAGCGGGGGGGCCCGAGGGAGAGACCCAGTACTTC.

This clonotype was seen only a few times. The gene calls are TRBV6-6 and TRBJ2-7; D uncertain. V lost 5 bases and J 5 bases, leaving 13 bases between the germline ends. This CDR3 has 13 amino acids. Looked up from germline, CDR1 is MNHNY and CDR2 is SVGAGI (reference sequence). CDR3 DNA sequence: TGTGCCAGCAGTGGCAGAGGTGGCCACGAGCAGTACTTC. Its protein is CASSGRGGHEQYF.

The J gene is TRBJ1-2, the V gene TRBV2; D possibly corresponds to TRBD1 (6 bases). The V end was cut by 7 bases, the J end by 2 bases, with 29 bases between. Germline-derived CDR1 and CDR2 are SNHLY and FYNNEI. The CDR3 has 19 amino acids. The CDR3 region is CASNEGGGMRTSRNYGYTF. Here the CDR3 DNA reads TGTGCCAGCAACGAAGGGGGTGGCATGCGAACCTCCCGGAACTATGGCTACACCTTC.

This clonotype has a handful of counts. The gene calls are TRBV10-3 and TRBJ2-7; no firm D call. The CDR3 has 14 residues. The V gene's germline CDR1 is ENHRY and CDR2 SYGVKD. The V gene lost 6 bases and the J gene lost 2 bases, with 14 bases spanning the gap. In nucleotides, the CDR3 is TGTGCCATCAGCCCTATACTATCCCCCTACGAGCAGTACTTC. The encoded protein is CAISPILSPYEQYF.

The table lists this clonotype with many counts. J is TRBJ2-7 and V is TRBV29-1; D is possibly TRBD2 (6 bases). V gave up 7 bases and J gave up 2 bases, with 21 bases separating them. CDR3 length: 15 residues. CDR1 is SQVTM and CDR2 is ANQGSEA in the germline V gene. CDR3 sequence (DNA): TGCAGCGCCGGAGGAATTTGGGACTCTCCCTACGAGCAGTACTTC. It yields the protein CSAGGIWDSPYEQYF.

There are a few counts of this clonotype. This rearrangement joins TRBV28 to TRBJ1-2; D possibly corresponds to TRBD1 (5 bases). The CDR3 extends over 15 amino acids. Germline V gene lookup returns CDR1 MDHEN and CDR2 SYDVKM. The V end was cut by 3 bases, the J end by 7 bases, with 18 bases between. CDR3 coding DNA: TGTGCCAGCAGTTTGGTTACCCCCAGGGCGGGTGGCTACACCTTC. As protein: CASSLVTPRAGGYTF.

In its sample, this clonotype was seen many times. The chain links TRBV9 to TRBJ2-7; D perhaps matches TRBD1 (5 bases). Trimming took off 1 base at V and 2 bases at J, with 16 bases between the two ends. The CDR3 length is 16 residues. Germline values: CDR1 SGDLS, CDR2 YYNGEE. CDR3 DNA sequence: TGTGCCAGCAGCGTATCGATGAAGACAGCGCCCTACGAGCAGTACTTC. Protein product: CASSVSMKTAPYEQYF.

This clonotype appeared many times. The chain employs TRBV25-1 and TRBJ2-2; no clear D. The germline CDR1 and CDR2 sequences are MGHDK and SYGVNS. The CDR3 has 14 residues. The V end lost 2 bases, the J end lost 8 bases, and 12 bases lay between the germline ends. The CDR3 loop reads CASSEQPLMGELFF. CDR3 nucleotides: TGTGCCAGCAGTGAACAACCCTTAATGGGGGAGCTGTTTTTT.

This clonotype came up a few times. The chain couples TRBV2 to TRBJ1-1, with TRBD1 identical over 9 bases. The V segment lost 4 bases and the J segment 0 bases; nucleotides outside the gene matches: 6. Germline V lookup: CDR1 SNHLY, CDR2 FYNNEI. The CDR3 extends over 16 amino acids. The CDR3 DNA reads as TGTGCCAGCAGTGGACAGGGGGTCGGTTTGAACACTGAAGCTTTCTTT. Protein sequence: CASSGQGVGLNTEAFF. The complete variable domain, with remaining parts taken from reference TRBV2 and TRBJ1-1, reads EPEVTQTPSHQVTQMGQEVILRCVPISNHLYFYWYRQILGQKVEFLVSFYNNEISEKSEIFDDQFSVERPDGSNFTLKIRSTKLEDSAMYFCASSGQGVGLNTEAFFGQGTRLTVV.

This clonotype was observed many times. The chain links TRBV7-9 to TRBJ2-1; either TRBD1 or TRBD2 may supply D (5 bases each). CDR1 SEHNR and CDR2 FQNEAQ come from the germline V gene (reference sequence). This CDR3 has 15 amino acids. Trimming stripped 5 bases from V and 2 bases from J, with 13 bases between. The CDR3, as DNA: TGTGCCAGCAGCCGAGGGGCGGAGCCCTACAATGAGCAGTTCTTC. Encoded protein: CASSRGAEPYNEQFF.

This clonotype has a handful of counts. This CDR3 is CASSPRLGVGAFF. As DNA, the CDR3 is TGTGCCAGCAGCCCGCGACTGGGGGTAGGAGCTTTCTTT. The rearrangement joins TRBV7-9 to TRBJ1-1; D is perhaps TRBD1 (5 bases). Germline CDR1 reads SEHNR; CDR2 reads FQNEAQ (reference sequence). V was trimmed by 5 bases and J by 10 bases, leaving 17 bases between them. The CDR3 extends over 13 amino acids.

This clonotype has more than one count but fewer than ten. This chain links TRBV2 with TRBJ1-5; D perhaps matches TRBD1 (5 bases). From germline, CDR1 is SNHLY and CDR2 FYNNEI. The V and J ends lost 7 bases and 0 bases respectively, with 10 bases between them. CDR3 length: 14 amino acids. CDR3 protein: CASTGDSSNQPQHF. CDR3 sequence (DNA): TGTGCCAGCACTGGCGACAGTAGCAATCAGCCCCAGCATTTT.

This clonotype was found a few times. The rearrangement links TRBV7-9 to TRBJ1-1; TRBD1 matches at 10 bases. Germline loops: CDR1 SEHNR, CDR2 FQNEAQ (reference sequence). Germline trimming cut 5 bases from V and 3 bases from J; bases unmatched to any gene: 6. The CDR3 has 15 residues. The CDR3 loop reads CASSPSGTGDTEAFF. CDR3 in DNA: TGTGCCAGCAGCCCCTCTGGGACAGGGGACACTGAAGCTTTCTTT. The full variable domain, its missing parts supplied by reference TRBV7-9 and TRBJ1-1, is DTGVSQNPRHKITKRGQNVTFRCDPISEHNRLYWYRQTLGQGPEFLTYFQNEAQLEKSRLLSDRFSAERPKGSFSTLEIQRTEQGDSAMYLCASSPSGTGDTEAFFGQGTRLTVV.

In its sample, this clonotype was seen a few times. The genes are TRBV5-1 and TRBJ2-1; 12 nucleotides align to TRBD2. Trimming removed 1 base from V and 7 bases from J; junction bases left unmatched: 15. The length of the CDR3 is 19 residues. Germline V CDR1 and CDR2: SGHRS, YFSETQ. The DNA of the CDR3 is TGCGCCAGCAGCTTGTGGTCTAGCGGGAGGGCCCCTTTAAGAAATGAGCAGTTCTTC. Its translation is CASSLWSSGRAPLRNEQFF.

The V gene is TRBV6-1, the J gene TRBJ1-2, with unresolved D. Germline V CDR1 and CDR2: MNHNS, SASEGT. CDR3 length equals 14 residues. With 7 bases removed from V and 4 bases from J, the gap between germline ends came to 16 bases. The CDR3 sequence: CASTRSMGGYGYTF. CDR3 nucleotides: TGTGCCAGCACCCGGTCAATGGGTGGCTATGGCTACACCTTC.

The chain employs TRBV20-1 and TRBJ1-5; 7 bases align to TRBD1. The length of the CDR3 is 14 residues. Germline assignment: CDR1 DFQATT and CDR2 SNEGSKA (reference sequence). Germline trimming cut 0 bases from V and 5 bases from J; bases unmatched to any gene: 4. This CDR3 is CSAREQTGYQPQHF. CDR3 sequence (DNA): TGCAGTGCTAGAGAACAGACAGGGTATCAGCCCCAGCATTTT.

Many counts were recorded for this clonotype. The chain recombines TRBV28 with TRBJ2-1; the D gene is possibly TRBD2 (5 bases). Trimming shortened V by 5 bases and J by 0 bases, and 8 bases separated the two germline ends. Germline V gives CDR1 MDHEN, CDR2 SYDVKM. The CDR3 runs 14 residues. The CDR3, as DNA: TGTGCCAGCAGTGAGCGGAGCTCCTACAATGAGCAGTTCTTC. It yields the protein CASSERSSYNEQFF.

The rearrangement uses TRBV6-2 or TRBV6-3 and TRBJ2-2, with 10 nucleotides matching TRBD1. V trimming: 2 bases; J trimming: 5 bases; junction bases outside the gene matches: 2. Per the germline V gene, CDR1 is MNHEY and CDR2 is SVGEGT. The CDR3 runs 15 residues. The CDR3 protein is CASSYVGQGTGELFF. CDR3 DNA: TGTGCCAGCAGTTACGTGGGACAGGGGACCGGGGAGCTGTTTTTT.

The table lists this clonotype with many counts. The chain couples TRBV9 to TRBJ2-3, with D uncertain. Germline CDR1 reads SGDLS; CDR2 reads YYNGEE. The CDR3 is made up of 15 amino acids. V was trimmed by 4 bases and J by 2 bases, leaving 14 bases between them. DNA of the CDR3: TGTGCCAGCAGCTCTTCTAGAAACCCCACAGATACGCAGTATTTT. It codes for CASSSSRNPTDTQYF.

This chain links TRBV20-1 with TRBJ1-2; 7 positions match TRBD1. Trimming took 4 bases from V and 6 from J; bases not matched to a gene: 8. From germline, CDR1 is DFQATT and CDR2 SNEGSKA (reference sequence). The CDR3 loop spans 13 amino acids. The CDR3 coding sequence is TGCAGTGCTACTCAACAGGGGACGCATGGCTACACCTTC. Translating gives CSATQQGTHGYTF.

This chain joins TRBV27 and TRBJ1-6; a weak D match, TRBD1 (5 bases). The germline gives CDR1 MNHEY, CDR2 SMNVEV (reference sequence). The CDR3 is 12 amino acids. The V end was cut by 6 bases, the J end by 9 bases, with 9 bases between. The CDR3 nucleotides read TGTGCCAGCAGCCTTAGGGGTTCACCCCTCCACTTT. This sequence encodes CASSLRGSPLHF.

A few counts support this clonotype. This sequence joins TRBV5-4 and TRBJ2-7; no clear D. This CDR3 has 12 residues. V lost 2 bases to trimming and J lost 6 bases, with 9 bases between them. Germline V CDR1 and CDR2: SGHNT, YYREEE (reference sequence). The CDR3 nucleotides are TGTGCCAGCAGCTTAGAGTTCGGCGAGCAGTACTTC. It translates to CASSLEFGEQYF.

This clonotype was seen repeatedly, ten times or more. The J gene is TRBJ2-7, the V gene TRBV2, with D perhaps TRBD2 (6 bases). The V and J ends lost 1 base and 0 bases respectively, with 10 bases between them. In germline, CDR1 is SNHLY, CDR2 FYNNEI. The CDR3 is made up of 15 amino acids. The CDR3 loop reads CASSEGGMSSYEQYF. The CDR3 nucleotides read TGTGCCAGCAGTGAAGGCGGGATGAGCTCCTACGAGCAGTACTTC.

This clonotype showed up just a few times. The chain uses TRBV28 and TRBJ2-7, with D possibly being TRBD2 (6 bases). Trimming shortened V by 5 bases and J by 5 bases, and 16 bases separated the two germline ends. The CDR3 sequence is 14 residues long. CDR1 and CDR2 from the germline V gene are MDHEN and SYDVKM. The CDR3 nucleotides read TGTGCCAGCAGTCGCATCCTAGCGCCTAACGAGCAGTACTTC. This encodes CASSRILAPNEQYF.

This clonotype was detected a few times. The rearrangement joins TRBV19 to TRBJ1-2, with a weak D call TRBD1 (6 bases). Trimming took off 3 bases at V and 8 bases at J, with 16 bases between the two ends. Germline CDR1 LNHDA, CDR2 SQIVND (reference sequence). This CDR3 spans 14 amino acids. The CDR3: CASSIALDSKGYTF. The DNA for the CDR3 is TGTGCCAGTAGTATCGCTCTGGACAGTAAAGGCTACACCTTC.

V and J are TRBV20-1 and TRBJ1-6; D not resolved. Trimming removed 3 bases from V and 11 bases from J, with 14 bases in between. The CDR3 contains 13 residues. Germline V CDR1 and CDR2: DFQATT, SNEGSKA (reference sequence). CDR3 sequence: CSARSFETTPLHF. DNA of the CDR3: TGCAGTGCTAGGTCCTTCGAAACAACACCCCTCCACTTT.

J is TRBJ2-7 and V is TRBV20-1, with D perhaps matching TRBD2 (5 bases). Trimming took 0 bases from V and 1 from J, leaving 7 bases between them. From germline, CDR1 is DFQATT and CDR2 SNEGSKA (reference sequence). The CDR3 is made up of 13 amino acids. The DNA for the CDR3 is TGCAGTGCTAGAGATTGGGAGTCCTACGAGCAGTACTTC. Translated: CSARDWESYEQYF.

The chain couples TRBV20-1 to TRBJ2-2; D is unresolved. V lost 1 base and J 3 bases, leaving 3 bases between the germline ends. The CDR3 consists of 12 residues. From germline, CDR1 is DFQATT and CDR2 SNEGSKA (reference sequence). CDR3 nucleotide sequence: TGCAGTGCTAGAGTAGACACCGGGGAGCTGTTTTTT. Translated: CSARVDTGELFF.